The next 26 T cell receptor beta chains were all read from a single sample in a study of blood T cell repertoires in COVID-19. Sequencing used immunoSEQ multiplex PCR; TCRdb keeps in-frame clones, though not all of them. The sample holds roughly 160,000 clones, approximately 79% seen once. The sequencing sample was made of peripheral blood. The receptors shown here come from a woman aged 60-75 years with COVID-19, enrolled during active disease.

The chain recombines TRBV27 with TRBJ1-1, with 8 bases that match TRBD1. The CDR3 length is 14 residues. V lost 6 bases, J lost 3 bases, and 6 bases stayed unmatched. The germline V gene encodes CDR1 MNHEY and CDR2 SMNVEV (reference sequence). The CDR3 region has the DNA TGTGCCAGCAGGCCAGGGGGCGCCGACACTGAAGCTTTCTTT. Protein product: CASRPGGADTEAFF.

V and J are TRBV11-2 and TRBJ2-7, with TRBD1 identical over 8 bases. Per the germline V gene, CDR1 is SGHAT and CDR2 is FQNNGV. The ends lost 7 bases at V and 3 bases at J; junction bases unmatched: 14. CDR3 length: 16 amino acids. The CDR3 spells CASKTSTGGKVYEQYF. CDR3 bases: TGTGCCAGCAAGACCTCTACAGGGGGGAAGGTCTACGAGCAGTACTTC. Drawing the rest from reference TRBV11-2 and TRBJ2-7, the complete variable domain is EAGVAQSPRYKIIEKRQSVAFWCNPISGHATLYWYQQILGQGPKLLIQFQNNGVVDDSQLPKDRFSAERLKGVDSTLKIQPAKLEDSAVYLCASKTSTGGKVYEQYFGPGTRLTVT.

The genes are TRBV6-2 or TRBV6-3 and TRBJ1-1, with 11 bases that match TRBD1. CDR3 size: 14 residues. CDR1 and CDR2 (germline): MNHEY, SVGEGT. After removal of 5 bases from V and 4 bases from J, the junction contained 3 bases not matched to a gene. In nucleotides, the CDR3 is TGTGCCAGCAGTCGGACAGGGGGCTTCACTGAAGCTTTCTTT. Residues: CASSRTGGFTEAFF.

The rearrangement joins TRBV5-1 to TRBJ1-4; 9 bases agree with TRBD1. V gave up 4 bases and J gave up 5 bases; unmatched junction bases: 3. Germline CDR1 reads SGHRS; CDR2 reads YFSETQ. The CDR3 is 14 amino acids. CDR3 loop: CASSKQGANEKLFF. The CDR3 DNA reads as TGCGCCAGCAGCAAACAGGGGGCAAATGAAAAACTGTTTTTT.

The CDR3 protein is CASSPEREAYSPLHF. CDR3 bases: TGTGCCAGCTCACCAGAGAGGGAGGCGTATTCACCCCTCCACTTT. The genes are TRBV18 and TRBJ1-6; D not certain. The CDR3 runs to 15 residues. V was trimmed by 2 bases and J by 8 bases, leaving 13 bases between them. Germline values: CDR1 KGHSH, CDR2 LQKENI.

V gene TRBV6-2 or TRBV6-3 combines with J gene TRBJ1-6; TRBD1 might be the D (6 bases). CDR1 and CDR2 (germline): MNHEY, SVGEGT. The ends were cut back, 2 bases at V and 9 bases at J, with 20 bases in the middle. The CDR3 consists of 17 residues. CDR3 sequence reads: CASSYPFPLGGRSPLHF. The CDR3 nucleotides read TGTGCCAGCAGTTACCCTTTCCCCCTCGGGGGGCGTTCACCCCTCCACTTT.

This chain connects TRBV6-4 to TRBJ2-2; D may be TRBD1 (5 bases). This CDR3 comprises 13 residues. The germline V gene has CDR1 MRHNA and CDR2 SNTAGT. V was pared by 5 bases and J by 4 bases, with 8 bases between. CDR3 loop: CASSPGSTGELFF. CDR3 in DNA: TGTGCCAGCAGTCCAGGGTCCACCGGGGAGCTGTTTTTT.

This chain links TRBV19 with TRBJ2-3, with D possibly TRBD2 on 5 matching bases. The V and J ends lost 5 bases and 0 bases respectively, with 12 bases between them. The CDR3 has 15 amino acids. The V gene's germline CDR1 is LNHDA and CDR2 SQIVND (reference sequence). The CDR3 loop reads CASSLLRTSTDTQYF. The CDR3 nucleotides read TGTGCCAGTAGTCTCCTTCGGACTAGCACAGATACGCAGTATTTT.

The chain has TRBV6-6 and TRBJ1-2; 12 bases fit TRBD1. This CDR3 is 15 amino acids long. V gave up 5 bases and J gave up 8 bases; unmatched junction bases: 9. In germline, CDR1 is MNHNY, CDR2 SVGAGI (reference sequence). The CDR3 DNA sequence: TGTGCCAGCAGTACCACCGGGACAGGGGGCGCGGGCTACACCTTC. Its protein product is CASSTTGTGGAGYTF.

This clone was picked up one time. CDR3 coding DNA: TGTGCCAGCTCCCCCTTGGGGGGACGGGATTCACCCCTCCACTTT. It is translated as CASSPLGGRDSPLHF. The J gene is TRBJ1-6, the V gene TRBV18; tentatively, D is TRBD1 (5 bases). Trimming left V 6 bases short and J 8 bases short, with 17 bases between. This CDR3 has 15 residues. The germline V gene has CDR1 KGHSH and CDR2 LQKENI.

The chain couples TRBV7-7 to TRBJ2-2; the D gene is possibly TRBD2 (6 bases). The CDR3 is 13 amino acids. From germline, CDR1 is SSHAT and CDR2 FNYEAQ (reference sequence). In DNA form, the CDR3 reads TGTGCTAGCGGCCTCATCAACACCGGGGAGCTGTTTTTT. It specifies CASGLINTGELFF.

The gene calls are TRBV7-2 and TRBJ1-2; D unclear. V was trimmed by 5 bases and J by 12 bases, leaving 16 bases between them. This CDR3 comprises 12 residues. Germline loops: CDR1 SGHTA, CDR2 FQGNSA. DNA for the CDR3: TGTGCCAGCAGCCTCCCTGGCAGAGCGGACACCTTC. Protein sequence: CASSLPGRADTF.

V and J are TRBV28 and TRBJ1-5; 7 positions agree with TRBD1. V trimming: 9 bases; J trimming: 3 bases; junction bases outside the gene matches: 11. The germline gives CDR1 MDHEN, CDR2 SYDVKM. The CDR3 contains 15 residues. CDR3 nucleotide sequence: TGTGCCAGTGAAAGGACAGGAATGGACAATCAGCCCCAGCATTTT. Encoded protein: CASERTGMDNQPQHF.

In this sample, this clone turned up a few times. The chain recombines TRBV6-2 or TRBV6-3 with TRBJ1-1, with 12 bases lining up with TRBD1. Germline trimming cut 5 bases from V and 4 bases from J; bases unmatched to any gene: 5. The CDR3 loop spans 15 amino acids. Looked up from germline, CDR1 is MNHEY and CDR2 is SVGEGT. CDR3 bases: TGTGCCAGCAGTCCCGGGACAGGGGGCGGCACTGAAGCTTTCTTT. Translated: CASSPGTGGGTEAFF.

This clone occurred a few times. The chain employs TRBV19 and TRBJ2-1; D remains ambiguous. The CDR3 covers 13 residues. Germline assignment: CDR1 LNHDA and CDR2 SQIVND (reference sequence). V shed 2 bases and J shed 9 bases, with 11 bases lying between them. CDR3 in DNA: TGTGCCAGTAGTATAACCCAAGAGGTTGAGCAGTTCTTC. It codes for CASSITQEVEQFF.

The rearrangement joins TRBV10-2 to TRBJ2-2; D unresolved. Trimming pared 2 bases from V and 9 bases from J, leaving 13 bases between. The CDR3 runs 14 residues. Germline V gene sequence: CDR1 WSHSY, CDR2 SAAADI. The CDR3 region has the DNA TGCGCCAGCAGTGAGAGACGACTCATCCGGGAGCTGTTTTTT. As protein: CASSERRLIRELFF.

This chain links TRBV28 with TRBJ2-1; 7 nucleotides match TRBD2. The junction had 4 bases not matched to a gene; V was cut back by 5 bases and J by 0 bases. The germline V gene has CDR1 MDHEN and CDR2 SYDVKM. The CDR3 is 15 amino acids. CDR3 protein: CASSPGDYSYNEQFF. The CDR3 nucleotides are TGTGCCAGCAGTCCCGGGGACTACTCCTACAATGAGCAGTTCTTC.

The chain is built from TRBV7-2 and TRBJ2-5; TRBD2 agrees at 7 bases. J was trimmed by 4 bases and V by 1 base; bases with no gene match: 6. The CDR3 spans 15 residues. Per the germline V gene, CDR1 is SGHTA and CDR2 is FQGNSA. The CDR3 is CASSLDGRERETQYF. CDR3 in DNA: TGTGCCAGCAGCTTAGATGGGCGGGAGAGAGAGACCCAGTACTTC.

The genes are TRBV5-5 and TRBJ1-6; TRBD1 matches 10 bases. Losses at the gene ends were 4 bases for V and 8 bases for J; bases not matched to a gene: 9. Germline CDR1 SGHKS, CDR2 YYEKEE (reference sequence). This CDR3 has 16 amino acids. CDR3 DNA sequence: TGTGCCAGCAGCCAGACCCGACAGGGGGCTTATTCACCCCTCCACTTT. Protein: CASSQTRQGAYSPLHF. Supplemented by reference TRBV5-5 and TRBJ1-6, the full variable domain reads DAGVTQSPTHLIKTRGQQVTLRCSPISGHKSVSWYQQVLGQGPQFIFQYYEKEERGRGNFPDRFSARQFPNYSSELNVNALLLGDSALYLCASSQTRQGAYSPLHFGNGTRLTVT.

V and J are TRBV7-6 and TRBJ2-1; a possible D gene is TRBD2 (5 bases). CDR1 is SGHVS and CDR2 is FNYEAQ in the germline V gene. V gave up 1 base and J gave up 0 bases, with 7 bases separating them. CDR3 length: 15 amino acids. CDR3 in DNA: TGTGCCAGCAGCTTAGGAGGGATCTCCTACAATGAGCAGTTCTTC. It encodes CASSLGGISYNEQFF.

This clone showed up just once. The chain combines TRBV4-1 with TRBJ2-3; 12 positions agree with TRBD2. V lost 4 bases, J lost 4 bases, and 9 bases stayed unmatched. CDR3 size: 17 residues. Germline V gene sequence: CDR1 MGHRA, CDR2 YSYEKL. The CDR3 loop reads CASSLRGLAGIPDTQYF. In DNA, the CDR3 is TGCGCCAGCAGCCTAAGAGGACTAGCGGGGATCCCAGATACGCAGTATTTT.

The rearrangement links TRBV10-3 to TRBJ2-7; possible D gene TRBD1, 6 bases. CDR3 length equals 18 residues. Germline values: CDR1 ENHRY, CDR2 SYGVKD. The CDR3 DNA follows: TGTGCCATCAGGGAGTATCCGGGACACTACAAACCTATCTACGAGCAGTACGTC. Its protein product is CAIREYPGHYKPIYEQYV.

V is TRBV7-2 and J is TRBJ1-2; possibly TRBD1 for D (5 bases). Germline lookup yields CDR1 SGHTA and CDR2 FQGNSA. This CDR3 has 16 amino acids. The V end was cut by 2 bases, the J end by 7 bases, with 20 bases between. CDR3 nucleotides: TGTGCCAGCAGCTTAAGACCACGACAGCGACTCGGTGGCTACACCTTC. Its protein product is CASSLRPRQRLGGYTF. Full variable domain (remainder filled in from reference TRBV7-2 and TRBJ1-2): GAGVSQSPSNKVTEKGKDVELRCDPISGHTALYWYRQSLGQGLEFLIYFQGNSAPDKSGLPSDRFSAERTGGSVSTLTIQRTQQEDSAVYLCASSLRPRQRLGGYTFGSGTRLTVV.

The sample holds many counts of this clone. V usage is TRBV29-1 and J usage is TRBJ1-1, with TRBD1 matching 9 bases. The CDR3 is made up of 15 amino acids. Germline V gene sequence: CDR1 SQVTM, CDR2 ANQGSEA. V trimming: 3 bases; J trimming: 0 bases; junction bases outside the gene matches: 5. The CDR3 here is CSVEGQGHVNTEAFF. Written as DNA, the CDR3 is TGCAGCGTTGAGGGACAGGGACACGTGAACACTGAAGCTTTCTTT.

The chain links TRBV11-2 to TRBJ2-3; 11 nucleotides match TRBD2. This CDR3 has 16 residues. J lost 3 bases, V lost 4 bases, and 6 bases had no gene match. The germline V gene has CDR1 SGHAT and CDR2 FQNNGV. DNA for the CDR3: TGTGCCAGCAGCTCCTATAGCGGGGGGGGGACAGATACGCAGTATTTT. This codes for CASSSYSGGGTDTQYF.

CDR3 sequence (DNA): TGTGCCAGCAGCTTTTTCCTTGGGACAGCGCAAGAGACCCAGTACTTC. This codes for CASSFFLGTAQETQYF. This rearrangement joins TRBV11-1 to TRBJ2-5, with 7 nucleotides matching TRBD1. J gave up 2 bases and V 3 bases, and 9 bases lay outside the gene matches. The germline CDR1 and CDR2 sequences are SGHAT and FQDESV (reference sequence). This CDR3 has 16 residues.